This passage covers 20 T cell receptor beta chains from one sample sequenced in a study of neurological immune-mediated disorders. Time point of the sample: longitudinal time-point 3. MiXCR was run by TCRdb on the 5' RACE reads, yielding one entry per CDR3 protein. This table holds approximately 85,000 distinct CDR3 sequences, approximately 4.6% found once. The sequenced sample was PBMCs. Every receptor here comes from a woman in her fifties or sixties with multiple sclerosis.

This clonotype has ten or more counts. The chain is built from TRBV5-1 and TRBJ2-3; D may correspond to TRBD1 or TRBD2 (5 bases each). Trimming stripped 4 bases from V and 4 bases from J, with 7 bases between. This CDR3 has 12 residues. Germline-derived CDR1 and CDR2 are SGHRS and YFSETQ. For the CDR3, the DNA is TGCGCCAGCAGCAGGGACGCAGATACGCAGTATTTT. Protein product: CASSRDADTQYF.

In this sample, this clonotype turned up many times. This chain links TRBV5-1 with TRBJ2-2; no reliable D call. The CDR3 spans 13 residues. The ends were cut back, 5 bases at V and 6 bases at J, with 11 bases in the middle. CDR1 and CDR2 (germline): SGHRS, YFSETQ. CDR3 in DNA: TGCGCCAGCAGTCGGCCGTGGGCCGGGGAGCTGTTTTTT. It translates to CASSRPWAGELFF.

This clonotype was seen at least ten times. This chain uses TRBV6-2 or TRBV6-3 with TRBJ2-7; TRBD1 matches 7 bases. J was trimmed by 2 bases and V by 6 bases; bases with no gene match: 4. CDR3 length: 13 residues. From germline, CDR1 is MNHEY and CDR2 SVGEGT. The CDR3 bases are TGTGCCAGCAGAGGACAGGTTGCCTACGAGCAGTACTTC. Protein sequence: CASRGQVAYEQYF.

Ten or more counts support this clonotype. This chain uses TRBV18 with TRBJ2-7; possible D gene TRBD1, 5 bases. Germline V gene lookup returns CDR1 KGHSH and CDR2 LQKENI. The CDR3 loop spans 16 amino acids. Trimming removed 1 base from V and 3 bases from J, with 16 bases in between. CDR3 region: CASSPRLAGQDYEQYF. Here the CDR3 DNA reads TGTGCCAGCTCACCACGGCTCGCAGGGCAAGACTACGAGCAGTACTTC.

This clonotype came up many times. The chain has TRBV27 and TRBJ1-1; possible D gene TRBD1, 5 bases. Deletions cut 10 bases from V and 5 bases from J, with 17 bases between. There are 13 residues in the CDR3. Looked up from germline, CDR1 is MNHEY and CDR2 is SMNVEV (reference sequence). CDR3 sequence: CATIGVLGTEAFF. The CDR3 DNA is TGTGCCACCATAGGGGTATTAGGGACTGAAGCTTTCTTT.

This clonotype was detected many times. The genes are TRBV18 and TRBJ2-1, with D unclear. V was clipped by 5 bases and J by 13 bases, with 15 bases between them. The germline gives CDR1 KGHSH, CDR2 LQKENI. There are 12 residues in the CDR3. The CDR3 region has the DNA TGTGCCAGCTCAGCCCTTCACCAGGAACAGTTCTTC. This codes for CASSALHQEQFF.

The sample holds many counts of this clonotype. This chain uses TRBV20-1 with TRBJ1-5, with D possibly matching TRBD1 (5 bases). The CDR3 contains 16 residues. V shed 1 base and J shed 6 bases, with 19 bases lying between them. Germline CDR1 DFQATT, CDR2 SNEGSKA (reference sequence). CDR3 residues: CSARGMGGVVSQPQHF. The CDR3 nucleotides are TGCAGTGCTAGAGGGATGGGAGGGGTTGTGAGTCAGCCCCAGCATTTT.

This clonotype was seen repeatedly, ten times or more. J is TRBJ2-2 and V is TRBV15; the match to TRBD1 covers 7 bases. In germline, CDR1 is LNHNV, CDR2 YYDKDF (reference sequence). CDR3 length equals 15 residues. V shed 5 bases, J shed 4 bases, and the junction held 7 bases outside the gene matches. The CDR3 protein is CATSFDRVATGELFF. The CDR3 nucleotides are TGTGCCACCAGCTTCGACAGGGTAGCCACCGGGGAGCTGTTTTTT.

There are many counts of this clonotype. The chain uses TRBV12-3 or TRBV12-4 and TRBJ1-2; TRBD1 aligns across 8 bases. The CDR3 covers 15 residues. Losses at the gene ends were 1 base for V and 6 bases for J; bases not matched to a gene: 7. The CDR3 DNA sequence: TGTGCCAGCAGTTTAGACAGGGGGGTGGTCCATGGCTACACCTTC. Amino acids: CASSLDRGVVHGYTF.

This clonotype was recorded many times. The V and J genes are TRBV5-5 and TRBJ1-1; TRBD1 might be the D (6 bases). Germline V gene lookup returns CDR1 SGHKS and CDR2 YYEKEE (reference sequence). Trimming shortened V by 3 bases and J by 0 bases, and 9 bases separated the two germline ends. CDR3 length equals 14 residues. Here the CDR3 DNA reads TGTGCCAGCAGCTGGGACATGATGAACACTGAAGCTTTCTTT. It encodes CASSWDMMNTEAFF.

This clonotype has ten or more counts. This sequence joins TRBV19 and TRBJ2-1; D ambiguous. The CDR3 runs 12 residues. Germline CDR1 is LNHDA and CDR2 is SQIVND (reference sequence). V lost 5 bases and J lost 9, with 11 bases in between. CDR3 sequence: CASSFLEGEQFF. As DNA, the CDR3 is TGTGCCAGTAGTTTTCTAGAAGGTGAGCAGTTCTTC. The variable domain in full, with the rest retrieved from reference TRBV19 and TRBJ2-1, is DGGITQSPKYLFRKEGQNVTLSCEQNLNHDAMYWYRQDPGQGLRLIYYSQIVNDFQKGDIAEGYSVSREKKESFPLTVTSAQKNPTAFYLCASSFLEGEQFFGPGTRLTVL.

In its sample, this clonotype was seen many times. The chain combines TRBV7-6 with TRBJ1-3; TRBD1 agrees at 9 bases. V lost 5 bases and J lost 3; bases outside the gene matches: 8. Germline CDR1 reads SGHVS; CDR2 reads FNYEAQ. CDR3 length equals 16 residues. Here the CDR3 reads CASSERTGAGGNTIYF. The CDR3 DNA reads as TGTGCCAGCAGCGAACGGACAGGGGCCGGTGGAAACACCATATATTTT.

This clonotype was detected many times. The chain is built from TRBV4-1 and TRBJ2-7; D could derive from TRBD1 or TRBD2 (6 bases each). Trimming took 0 bases from V and 0 from J, leaving 9 bases between them. The CDR3 is 15 amino acids. From germline, CDR1 is MGHRA and CDR2 YSYEKL. CDR3: CASSQDPGASYEQYF. The CDR3 coding sequence is TGCGCCAGCAGCCAAGATCCGGGGGCCTCCTACGAGCAGTACTTC.

The CDR3 coding sequence is TGCGCCAGCAGCTTACATGGCACGGGGGTCAATGAGCAGTTCTTC. Translating gives CASSLHGTGVNEQFF. The gene calls are TRBV5-1 and TRBJ2-1; D may be TRBD2 (6 bases). The V end was cut by 2 bases, the J end by 6 bases, with 15 bases between. CDR3 length: 15 residues. Germline lookup yields CDR1 SGHRS and CDR2 YFSETQ.

This clonotype was found many times. The chain carries TRBV5-1 and TRBJ2-7, with D hard to call. The germline gives CDR1 SGHRS, CDR2 YFSETQ. The CDR3 length is 14 residues. Between the trimmed V and J ends, which lost 4 bases and 0 bases, there was a span of 11 bases. CDR3: CASSPDSLSYEQYF. CDR3 DNA sequence: TGCGCCAGCAGCCCTGACTCTCTCTCCTACGAGCAGTACTTC. The whole variable domain, filled in from reference TRBV5-1 and TRBJ2-7, reads KAGVTQTPRYLIKTRGQQVTLSCSPISGHRSVSWYQQTPGQGLQFLFEYFSETQRNKGNFPGRFSGRQFSNSRSEMNVSTLELGDSALYLCASSPDSLSYEQYFGPGTRLTVT.

At least ten counts were recorded for this clonotype. The rearrangement uses TRBV2 and TRBJ1-5, with TRBD1 as a possible D gene (5 bases). The CDR3 totals 15 residues. Trimming shortened V by 6 bases and J by 0 bases, and 12 bases separated the two germline ends. Germline V gene lookup returns CDR1 SNHLY and CDR2 FYNNEI. CDR3 protein: CASRVDRLSNQPQHF. The CDR3 DNA is TGTGCCAGCAGAGTCGACAGACTTAGCAATCAGCCCCAGCATTTT.

In its sample, this clonotype was seen many times. The rearrangement links TRBV20-1 to TRBJ1-4; D is unresolved. This CDR3 comprises 14 residues. The V end lost 1 base, the J end lost 8 bases, and 14 bases lay between the germline ends. The V gene's germline CDR1 is DFQATT and CDR2 SNEGSKA (reference sequence). The CDR3 spells CSARVSRSGEKLFF. The CDR3 nucleotides are TGCAGTGCTAGAGTTTCCCGATCGGGGGAAAAACTGTTTTTT.

Ten or more counts support this clonotype. The V gene is TRBV6-5, the J gene TRBJ2-5, with a possible D match to TRBD2 (6 bases). CDR1 and CDR2 (germline): MNHEY, SVGAGI. The CDR3 is made up of 16 amino acids. V gave up 4 bases and J gave up 1 base, with 16 bases separating them. CDR3 nucleotides: TGTGCCAGCAGTTTCGGAGGGGAAACCCGCCAAGAGACCCAGTACTTC. This gives the protein CASSFGGETRQETQYF.

This clonotype came up many times. CDR3 coding DNA: TGTGCCAGCAGCTTGAATCGACAGAGCACAGATACGCAGTATTTT. Translation: CASSLNRQSTDTQYF. The chain couples TRBV7-6 to TRBJ2-3; D may be TRBD1 (5 bases). The CDR3 is 15 residues long. The ends were cut back, 3 bases at V and 0 bases at J, with 10 bases in the middle. Germline assignment: CDR1 SGHVS and CDR2 FNYEAQ.

This clonotype showed up many times. The chain couples TRBV12-3 or TRBV12-4 to TRBJ1-2; D call uncertain. There are 14 residues in the CDR3. Trimming stripped 2 bases from V and 6 bases from J, with 13 bases between. The CDR3 DNA sequence: TGTGCCAGCAGTTTATGGTCAGGACCCGATGGCTACACCTTC. This encodes CASSLWSGPDGYTF.